This T cell receptor (beta chain) was sequenced in a study of blood T cell repertoires in COVID-19. On the study more broadly: Samples representing acute and convalescent COVID-19 were sourced from the United States, Italy and Spain. T cells, B-cell-depleted T cells, or PBMCs provided the cDNA or gDNA that served as material.

This clone appeared many times. Original analysis: Estimates of nucleated cell counts were drawn from the amplification of reference gene primers. Method: immunoSEQ multiplex PCR; TCRdb's copy keeps in-frame clones and lacks some. From that table come the V and J calls and clone size; the DNA was used to work out D and trimming. The sample lists approximately 200,000 clones, more than 85% occurring once. The CDR3 consists of 14 residues. Germline V CDR1 and CDR2: LGHNA, YSLEER. V gave up 2 bases and J gave up 7 bases; unmatched junction bases: 4. This clonotype was sampled from a man aged 70-80 years with active or convalescent COVID-19. V and J are TRBV4-3 and TRBJ2-1; 8 bases are a match to TRBD2. What was sequenced was peripheral blood. CDR3 residues: CASSQQLAANEQFF. CDR3 DNA: TGCGCCAGCAGCCAACAACTAGCGGCAAATGAGCAGTTCTTC.